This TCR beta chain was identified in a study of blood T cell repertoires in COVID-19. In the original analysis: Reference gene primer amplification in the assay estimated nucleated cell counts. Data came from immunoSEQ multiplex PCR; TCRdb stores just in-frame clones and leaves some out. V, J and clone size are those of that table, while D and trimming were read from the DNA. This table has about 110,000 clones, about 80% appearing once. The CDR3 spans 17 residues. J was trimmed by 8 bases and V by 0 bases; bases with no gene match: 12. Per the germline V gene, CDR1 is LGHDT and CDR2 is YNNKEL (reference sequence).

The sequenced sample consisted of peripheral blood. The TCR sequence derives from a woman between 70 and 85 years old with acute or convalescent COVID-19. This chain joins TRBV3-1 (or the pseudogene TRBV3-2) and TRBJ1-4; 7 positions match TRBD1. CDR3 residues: CASSQDGRGGDGEKLFF. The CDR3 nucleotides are TGTGCCAGCAGCCAAGATGGAAGAGGGGGCGATGGAGAAAAACTGTTTTTT.